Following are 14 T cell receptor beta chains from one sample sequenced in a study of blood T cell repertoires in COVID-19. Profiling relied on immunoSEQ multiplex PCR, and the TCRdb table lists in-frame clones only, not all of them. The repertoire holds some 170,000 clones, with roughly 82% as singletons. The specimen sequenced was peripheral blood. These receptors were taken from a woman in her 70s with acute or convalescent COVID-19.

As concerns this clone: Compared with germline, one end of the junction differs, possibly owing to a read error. Written as DNA, the CDR3 is TGTGCCAGCAGCGTAGCCGGGACTAACAACGGGGAGCTGTTTTTT. As protein: CASSVAGTNNGELFF. V usage is TRBV9 and J usage is TRBJ2-2, with 7 nucleotides matching TRBD2. Germline CDR1 SGDLS, CDR2 YYNGEE. The CDR3 is 15 residues long.

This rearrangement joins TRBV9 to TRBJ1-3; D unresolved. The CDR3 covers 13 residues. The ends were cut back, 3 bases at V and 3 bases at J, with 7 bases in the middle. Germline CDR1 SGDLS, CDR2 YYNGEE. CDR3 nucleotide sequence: TGTGCCAGCAGCGCTAATGTTGGAAACACCATATATTTT. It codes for CASSANVGNTIYF.

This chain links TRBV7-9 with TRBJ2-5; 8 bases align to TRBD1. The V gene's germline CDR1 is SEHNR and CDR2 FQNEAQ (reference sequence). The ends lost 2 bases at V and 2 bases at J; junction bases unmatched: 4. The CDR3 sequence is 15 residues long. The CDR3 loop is CASSLPGTGQETQYF. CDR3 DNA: TGTGCCAGCAGCTTACCCGGGACAGGTCAAGAGACCCAGTACTTC.

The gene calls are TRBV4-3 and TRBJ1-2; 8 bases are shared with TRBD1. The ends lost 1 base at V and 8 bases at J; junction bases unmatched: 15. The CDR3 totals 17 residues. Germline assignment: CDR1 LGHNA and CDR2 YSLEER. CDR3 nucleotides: TGCGCCAGCAGCCAAGTCGGTTCCGGGACAGGTTTTCGAGGCTACACCTTC. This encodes CASSQVGSGTGFRGYTF.

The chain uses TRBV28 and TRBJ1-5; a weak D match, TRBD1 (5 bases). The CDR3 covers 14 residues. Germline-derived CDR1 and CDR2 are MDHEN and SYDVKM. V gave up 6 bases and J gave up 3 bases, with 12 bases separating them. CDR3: CASRPQGSNQPQHF. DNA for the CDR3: TGTGCCAGCAGACCTCAGGGTTCCAATCAGCCCCAGCATTTT.

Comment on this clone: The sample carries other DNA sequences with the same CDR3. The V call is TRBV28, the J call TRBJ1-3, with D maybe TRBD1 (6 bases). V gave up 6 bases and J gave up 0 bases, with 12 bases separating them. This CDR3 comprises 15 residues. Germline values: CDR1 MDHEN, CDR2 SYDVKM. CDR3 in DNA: TGTGCCAGCAGCTCCGGACAGTACTCTGGAAACACCATATATTTT. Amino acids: CASSSGQYSGNTIYF.

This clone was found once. CDR3 protein: CASRAGPRVNQPQHF. In nucleotides, the CDR3 is TGTGCCAGCAGGGCGGGACCCCGGGTGAATCAGCCCCAGCATTTT. The V gene is TRBV6-5, the J gene TRBJ1-5; possible D gene TRBD1, 5 bases. The germline V gene encodes CDR1 MNHEY and CDR2 SVGAGI. V lost 6 bases and J 4 bases, leaving 16 bases between the germline ends. This CDR3 contains 15 residues.

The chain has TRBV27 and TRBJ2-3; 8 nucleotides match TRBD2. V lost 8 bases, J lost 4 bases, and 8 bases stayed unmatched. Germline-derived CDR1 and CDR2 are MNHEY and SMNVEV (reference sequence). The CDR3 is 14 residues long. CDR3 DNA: TGTGCCAGCGATTACTCGCGGGGGGCAGATACGCAGTATTTT. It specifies CASDYSRGADTQYF.

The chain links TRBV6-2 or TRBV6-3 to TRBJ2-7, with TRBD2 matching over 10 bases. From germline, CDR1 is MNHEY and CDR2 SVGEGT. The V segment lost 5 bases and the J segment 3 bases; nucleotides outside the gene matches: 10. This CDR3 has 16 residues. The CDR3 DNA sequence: TGTGCCAGCAGTAGACTAGGACTAGCGGAAGTCTACGAGCAGTACTTC. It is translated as CASSRLGLAEVYEQYF.

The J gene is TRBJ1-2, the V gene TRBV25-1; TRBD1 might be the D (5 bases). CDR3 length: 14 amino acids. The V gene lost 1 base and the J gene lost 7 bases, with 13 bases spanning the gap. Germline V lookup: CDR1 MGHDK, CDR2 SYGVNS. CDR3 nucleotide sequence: TGTGCCAGCAGTGAATCACGGGGGATTGGTGGCTACACCTTC. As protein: CASSESRGIGGYTF.

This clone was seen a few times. The CDR3 region has the DNA TGTGCCAGCAGCTTAATTGGCGGGAGCCGACGTAGTTACGAGCAGTACTTC. This sequence encodes CASSLIGGSRRSYEQYF. J is TRBJ2-7 and V is TRBV5-4, with TRBD2 matching 7 bases. CDR3 length equals 17 residues. Germline CDR1 reads SGHNT; CDR2 reads YYREEE (reference sequence). V lost 2 bases, J lost 4 bases, and 15 bases stayed unmatched.

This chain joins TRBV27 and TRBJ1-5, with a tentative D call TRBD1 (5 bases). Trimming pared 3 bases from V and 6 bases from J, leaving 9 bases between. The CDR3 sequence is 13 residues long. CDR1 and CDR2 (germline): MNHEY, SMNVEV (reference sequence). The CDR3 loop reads CASSFGRAQPQHF. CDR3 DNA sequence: TGTGCCAGCAGTTTCGGCAGGGCTCAGCCCCAGCATTTT.

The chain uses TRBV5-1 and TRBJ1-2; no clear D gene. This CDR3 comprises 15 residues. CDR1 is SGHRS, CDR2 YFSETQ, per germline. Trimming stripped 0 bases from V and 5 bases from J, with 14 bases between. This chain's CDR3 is CASSLDGLTSYGYTF. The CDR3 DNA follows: TGCGCCAGCAGCTTGGACGGACTTACCTCATATGGCTACACCTTC.

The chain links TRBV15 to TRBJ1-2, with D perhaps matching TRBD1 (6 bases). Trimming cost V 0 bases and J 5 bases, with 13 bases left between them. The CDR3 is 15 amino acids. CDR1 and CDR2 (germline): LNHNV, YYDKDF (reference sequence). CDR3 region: CATSRETGPTYGYTF. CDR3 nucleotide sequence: TGTGCCACCAGCAGAGAGACAGGTCCCACTTATGGCTACACCTTC.